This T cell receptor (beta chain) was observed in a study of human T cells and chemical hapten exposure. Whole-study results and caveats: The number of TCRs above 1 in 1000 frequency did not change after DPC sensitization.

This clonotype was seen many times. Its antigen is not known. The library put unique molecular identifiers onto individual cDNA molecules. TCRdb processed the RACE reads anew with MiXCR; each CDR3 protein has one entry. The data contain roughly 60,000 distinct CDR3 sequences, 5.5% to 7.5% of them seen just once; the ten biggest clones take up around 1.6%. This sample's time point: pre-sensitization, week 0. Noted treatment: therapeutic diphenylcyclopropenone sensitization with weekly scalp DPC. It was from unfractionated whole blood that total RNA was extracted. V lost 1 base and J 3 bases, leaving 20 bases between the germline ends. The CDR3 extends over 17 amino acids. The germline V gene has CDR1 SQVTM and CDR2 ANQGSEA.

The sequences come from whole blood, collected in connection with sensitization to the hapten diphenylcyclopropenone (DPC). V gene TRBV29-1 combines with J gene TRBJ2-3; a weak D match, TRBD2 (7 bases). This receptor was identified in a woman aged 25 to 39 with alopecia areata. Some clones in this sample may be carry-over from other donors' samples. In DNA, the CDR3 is TGCAGCGTTGAAGGAGGCGGGGGCGAATTGAAAACAGATACGCAGTATTTT. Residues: CSVEGGGGELKTDTQYF.